This note documents a single T cell receptor (beta chain) sequence. Its target antigen remains unknown. Qualities for individual bases were not recorded, and no much larger clone is one base off. V is pared back by 4 bases and J by 10 bases, with 8 bases lying between the germline termini. There are 10 amino acids in the CDR3, from cysteine to phenylalanine inclusive. Just the 30-base CDR3 DNA is kept, in frame starting at base 1. According to the germline V gene (reference sequence), CDR1 reads DFQATT and CDR2 reads SNEGSKA. This entry belongs to a study of beta chain features in type 1 diabetes (dated by TCRdb to 2017 to 2018). As for the study more broadly: Patients and healthy donors did not differ in mean age, gender distribution, total cell number or subset yield. A total of 85 million to 140 million sorted cells were examined across all samples, and a strong correlation was observed between cell number per subset and RNA yield. The study compared the TCRB repertoires of sorted circulating CD4+ T cell subsets in recently diagnosed type 1 diabetes patients with those in matched healthy donors. Regulatory and stem cell-like memory subsets were obtained from only 8 patients and about eight healthy donors, while naive and central memory subsets were obtained from all 28 donors.

General study outcomes and caveats: Shorter templates might be favored by PCR, yet because patient and control samples were amplified and corrected together, any such skew would affect both groups equally. Type 1 diabetes patients showed a moderate but significant shortening of TCRB CDR3 length in all four CD4+ subsets. Naive, central memory and regulatory TCRB repertoires appeared more similar among patients than among healthy donors. Because cDNA was sequenced instead of genomic DNA, activated cells with high expression could be over-represented, although the groups did not differ in activation or CD3 levels. Only small numbers of individuals were included in the HLA sub-analyses, which left unresolved whether HLA type had any influence on TCRB rearrangement. Fewer insertions and more nucleotide deletions at VDJ recombination sites were observed in patients with type 1 diabetes, implying thymic rearrangement abnormalities.

Each donor gave one peripheral blood draw, averaging roughly 120 mL, which was collected into heparinised tubes. A BD FACSAria II and a panel including CD45RO, CCR7, CD25, CD127, CD95 and CD27 were used to sort naive, central memory, regulatory and stem cell-like memory CD4+ T cells. Purity was above 95% for every sorted population. PBMCs were isolated right away by Lymphoprep density gradient centrifugation and were stained directly, without culture. To minimize batch effects, samples were stained and sorted in pairs, one healthy donor with one patient per experiment. The High Capacity cDNA Reverse Transcription Kit was used to reverse transcribe all of the isolated RNA, meaning that expressed TCRB transcripts were what got sequenced. Naive, central memory and regulatory T cell samples underwent deep immunoSEQ sequencing, averaging about 3.57 million total reads per sample. Sorted cells were lysed in RLT buffer and RNA was extracted with DNase-treated RNeasy Micro or Mini kits, depending on cell number. Each cell subset was processed on its own to prevent cross-contamination, while patient and healthy donor samples were processed together. The immunoSEQ multiplex PCR was used to amplify TCRB sequences from cDNA, generating 87-bp fragments that spanned the CDR3 region. Amplicons were sequenced on the Illumina HiSeq platform. Per the original workflow: PCR bias was computationally corrected using synthetic template baselines, reads within Hamming distance 2 were collapsed, and singletons that could not be merged were discarded. Reads were aligned to IMGT to assign V, D and J genes, CDR3 length, and insertions or deletions at six rearrangement sites. Within each subset, clonotype counts were normalized to sorted cell number, after which true diversity and Gini coefficients were computed with the tcR R package. The overlap coefficient, calculated on TCRB nucleotide sequences, was used to measure repertoire sharing. Out-of-frame TCRB sequences from naive cells were analyzed to stand in for the pre-selection repertoire. Drawn from immuneACCESS, this table holds only the in-frame rearrangements with V and J called that TCRdb kept. Clones are partly lost; checked studies trace under half to an unresolved V gene and leave the rest unexplained. V, J and clone size are taken as reported in that table, and D and trimming were inferred from the DNA itself. Present in this sample are fewer than 650,000 clones, around 16% of which were seen just once. The ten most abundant clones make up around 0.1% of the sample.

The sample comprised naive CD4+ T cells from blood. Interpreted using the paper, the cell subset or site label stands for: true naive CD4+ T cells. The chain is made from TRBV20-1 and TRBJ2-1; the D segment could be TRBD2, given 5 matching bases. This receptor was taken from a man between 18 and 29 years old in good health. The DNA sequence reads TGCAGTGCTACAGCGGTCGAGCAGTTCTTC. Its product reads: CSATAVEQFF.